These 12 T cell receptor beta chains were all obtained from the same sample, sequenced in a study of blood T cell repertoires in COVID-19. The table came from immunoSEQ multiplex PCR; TCRdb's copy has only in-frame clones and leaves some out. The data hold approximately 300,000 clones, with about 90% observed a single time. The sample was PBMCs or T cells enriched from blood (not recorded which). The receptors were gathered from a woman between 25 and 40 years old who had recovered from COVID-19.

J is TRBJ1-5 and V is TRBV7-2; 7 bases are shared with TRBD1. From germline, CDR1 is SGHTA and CDR2 FQGNSA. The CDR3 contains 14 residues. After removal of 5 bases from V and 6 bases from J, the junction contained 7 bases not matched to a gene. CDR3 amino acids: CASSLRQGTQPQHF. In DNA form, the CDR3 reads TGTGCCAGCAGCCTTCGACAGGGCACTCAGCCCCAGCATTTT.

This chain uses TRBV2 with TRBJ1-2, with D hard to call. The CDR3 extends over 12 amino acids. Germline values: CDR1 SNHLY, CDR2 FYNNEI. Trimming removed 3 bases from V and 10 bases from J, with 12 bases in between. This CDR3 reads CASSERGIVYTF. CDR3 bases: TGTGCCAGCAGTGAGCGCGGAATCGTCTACACCTTC.

V is TRBV7-9 and J is TRBJ2-2; D may be TRBD1 (5 bases). The V gene lost 5 bases and the J gene lost 7 bases, with 11 bases spanning the gap. The CDR3 has 13 amino acids. Germline loops: CDR1 SEHNR, CDR2 FQNEAQ (reference sequence). The chain's CDR3 is CASSLQVDGELFF. CDR3 in DNA: TGTGCCAGCAGCCTACAGGTGGACGGGGAGCTGTTTTTT.

V usage is TRBV6-5 and J usage is TRBJ1-2; 8 bases fit TRBD1. The CDR3 is made up of 15 amino acids. The V gene end was trimmed by 2 bases and the J gene end by 2 bases; junction bases not matched to a gene: 4. Germline CDR1 MNHEY, CDR2 SVGAGI. CDR3 DNA sequence: TGTGCCAGCAGTTACGCGGCAGGGGGCAACTATGGCTACACCTTC. It is translated as CASSYAAGGNYGYTF.

The rearrangement joins TRBV14 to TRBJ2-7; 7 nucleotides line up with TRBD1. This CDR3 region has 17 residues. Losses at the gene ends were 0 bases for V and 3 bases for J; bases not matched to a gene: 11. Germline values: CDR1 SGHDN, CDR2 FVKESK. This CDR3 reads CASSQDPTDRLNYEQYF. The CDR3 coding sequence is TGTGCCAGCAGCCAAGATCCAACGGACAGGTTGAACTACGAGCAGTACTTC. Supplemented by reference TRBV14 and TRBJ2-7, the full variable domain reads EAGVTQFPSHSVIEKGQTVTLRCDPISGHDNLYWYRRVMGKEIKFLLHFVKESKQDESGMPNNRFLAERTGGTYSTLKVQPAELEDSGVYFCASSQDPTDRLNYEQYFGPGTRLTVT.

The genes are TRBV7-9 and TRBJ2-5; D might be TRBD1 (5 bases). Germline lookup yields CDR1 SEHNR and CDR2 FQNEAQ (reference sequence). V gave up 0 bases and J gave up 9 bases, with 8 bases separating them. CDR3 size: 12 residues. The CDR3 protein is CASSLAGAAQYF. CDR3 bases: TGTGCCAGCAGCTTAGCAGGGGCGGCCCAGTACTTC.

The CDR3 DNA reads TGTGCCAGCAGTACATACAATGAGCAGTTCTTC. Protein: CASSTYNEQFF. The chain couples TRBV6-5 to TRBJ2-1; D call uncertain. Per the germline V gene, CDR1 is MNHEY and CDR2 is SVGAGI. Trimming stripped 5 bases from V and 4 bases from J, with 3 bases between. The CDR3 contains 11 residues.

This clone was seen once. The chain is built from TRBV30 and TRBJ1-1; 9 bases are shared with TRBD1. V gave up 5 bases and J gave up 4 bases; unmatched junction bases: 8. The length of the CDR3 is 14 residues. Germline values: CDR1 GTSNPN, CDR2 SVGIG (reference sequence). The CDR3 sequence is CAWGEQGAGTEAFF. CDR3 in DNA: TGTGCCTGGGGGGAACAGGGGGCCGGCACTGAAGCTTTCTTT.

This rearrangement joins TRBV27 to TRBJ2-3, with 9 bases fitting TRBD2. The CDR3 runs to 14 residues. Germline V lookup: CDR1 MNHEY, CDR2 SMNVEV (reference sequence). The ends lost 2 bases at V and 10 bases at J; junction bases unmatched: 7. This chain's CDR3 is CASSLKLAGSSQYF. As DNA, the CDR3 is TGTGCCAGCAGTTTAAAGCTAGCGGGGAGCTCGCAGTATTTT.

This clone was counted a few times. J is TRBJ2-7 and V is TRBV9; D is uncertain. V was shortened by 4 bases and J by 5 bases, with 13 bases between the two germline ends. Germline CDR1 and CDR2: SGDLS and YYNGEE. This CDR3 has 13 residues. The CDR3 protein is CASSPHSRNEQYF. In DNA, the CDR3 is TGTGCCAGCAGCCCCCATTCCAGGAACGAGCAGTACTTC.

This sequence joins TRBV28 and TRBJ1-1; D ambiguous. The germline CDR1 and CDR2 sequences are MDHEN and SYDVKM. CDR3 length: 14 residues. Deletions cut 6 bases from V and 1 base from J, with 12 bases between. CDR3 residues: CASSERGANTEAFF. CDR3 nucleotides: TGTGCCAGCAGCGAGCGGGGTGCGAACACTGAAGCTTTCTTT.

The V and J genes are TRBV5-4 and TRBJ2-1; 9 nucleotides line up with TRBD1. Germline assignment: CDR1 SGHNT and CDR2 YYREEE (reference sequence). This CDR3 is 15 amino acids long. With 4 bases clipped from V and 3 bases from J, the junction kept 5 bases outside the gene matches. CDR3 protein: CASSEGTGNYNEQFF. The CDR3 bases are TGTGCCAGCAGCGAAGGGACAGGGAACTACAATGAGCAGTTCTTC.